Listed here are 25 T cell receptor beta chains from one sample, sequenced in a study of shared clonotypes between healthy human individuals. Assay used: immunoSEQ multiplex PCR; TCRdb lists only in-frame clones, some missing. This table holds fewer than 850,000 clones, around 72% found once. The sequenced material came from memory CD4+ T cells sorted from blood. The subset here: CD45RA-negative fraction. The receptors were gathered from a woman in her thirties in good health.

A single count supports this clone. The chain is built from TRBV7-9 and TRBJ2-5; 7 bases fit TRBD1. CDR1 and CDR2 from the germline V gene are SEHNR and FQNEAQ (reference sequence). This CDR3 region has 15 residues. The ends lost 3 bases at V and 4 bases at J; junction bases unmatched: 8. Written as DNA, the CDR3 is TGTGCCAGCAGCTTTGAAGGGGGCGCGAGAGAGACCCAGTACTTC. This sequence encodes CASSFEGGARETQYF.

The table lists this clone with a count of one. CDR3 protein: CASSFSPVWHRYYEQYF. The DNA of the CDR3 is TGTGCCAGCAGCTTCTCTCCGGTGTGGCATCGATACTACGAGCAGTACTTC. The rearrangement links TRBV28 to TRBJ2-7; D is unclear. CDR1 is MDHEN, CDR2 SYDVKM, per germline. The V and J ends lost 6 bases and 3 bases respectively, with 24 bases between them. The CDR3 sequence is 17 residues long.

J is TRBJ2-7 and V is TRBV4-1; TRBD2 matches 12 bases. The germline V gene encodes CDR1 MGHRA and CDR2 YSYEKL. The CDR3 has 19 amino acids. The ends lost 0 bases at V and 0 bases at J; junction bases unmatched: 9. In nucleotides, the CDR3 is TGCGCCAGCAGCCAAGAGAAGGCTAGCGGGAGGGCCATCTCCTACGAGCAGTACTTC. Translating gives CASSQEKASGRAISYEQYF.

This chain links TRBV28 with TRBJ2-7; 7 bases match TRBD1. J lost 5 bases, V lost 5 bases, and 9 bases had no gene match. CDR3 length: 14 amino acids. Per germline, CDR1 MDHEN and CDR2 SYDVKM. The chain's CDR3 is CASSRTGQLDEQYF. The CDR3 DNA sequence: TGTGCCAGCAGTCGTACGGGACAGTTGGACGAGCAGTACTTC.

V gene TRBV18 combines with J gene TRBJ1-3; D gene ambiguous. V was clipped by 2 bases and J by 0 bases, with 11 bases between them. From germline, CDR1 is KGHSH and CDR2 LQKENI. The length of the CDR3 is 16 residues. CDR3 DNA sequence: TGTGCCAGCTCACCATCGACCGCCGACTCTGGAAACACCATATATTTT. It encodes CASSPSTADSGNTIYF.

The chain carries TRBV10-3 and TRBJ2-7, with D uncertain. The V end was cut by 6 bases, the J end by 0 bases, with 18 bases between. The germline gives CDR1 ENHRY, CDR2 SYGVKD. There are 16 residues in the CDR3. In DNA form, the CDR3 reads TGTGCCATCAGCCCTGTGAAGGCCACCGACTCCTACGAGCAGTACTTC. It codes for CAISPVKATDSYEQYF.

This clone was found a few times. This chain uses TRBV7-9 with TRBJ2-1; D might be TRBD2 (6 bases). This CDR3 is built from 14 residues. V lost 1 base and J lost 4, with 8 bases in between. Per germline, CDR1 SEHNR and CDR2 FQNEAQ (reference sequence). CDR3 residues: CASSLGTNYNEQFF. The CDR3 coding sequence is TGTGCCAGCAGCTTAGGGACTAATTACAATGAGCAGTTCTTC.

The rearrangement links TRBV7-9 to TRBJ1-3, with D possibly TRBD1 on 5 matching bases. V lost 3 bases to trimming and J lost 0 bases, with 9 bases between them. From germline, CDR1 is SEHNR and CDR2 FQNEAQ (reference sequence). The CDR3 spans 15 residues. CDR3 amino acids: CASSFQTVSGNTIYF. DNA of the CDR3: TGTGCCAGCAGCTTCCAGACAGTCTCTGGAAACACCATATATTTT.

This clone came up a few times. The chain couples TRBV27 to TRBJ1-5; TRBD1 matches 7 bases. Germline V gene lookup returns CDR1 MNHEY and CDR2 SMNVEV (reference sequence). The trim removed 6 bases at V and 4 bases at J, leaving 9 bases unmatched. The CDR3 sequence is 15 residues long. CDR3 bases: TGTGCCAGCAGAACCGGGACAGAACATAATCAGCCCCAGCATTTT. This codes for CASRTGTEHNQPQHF.

Details on this clone: A much larger clone sits a single nucleotide away, making a read error possible. This rearrangement joins TRBV5-1 to TRBJ1-5; 9 nucleotides match TRBD1. The CDR3 totals 15 residues. V lost 3 bases and J lost 3; bases outside the gene matches: 4. Germline values: CDR1 SGHRS, CDR2 YFSETQ. The CDR3 reads CASSWGDRDNQPQHF. The CDR3 DNA is TGCGCCAGCAGCTGGGGGGACAGGGACAATCAGCCCCAGCATTTT.

The chain links TRBV7-2 to TRBJ2-1; 10 bases are a match to TRBD2. CDR1 is SGHTA, CDR2 FQGNSA, per germline. V gave up 5 bases and J gave up 4 bases; unmatched junction bases: 2. The CDR3 extends over 14 amino acids. The CDR3 here is CASSQAGGYNEQFF. The CDR3, as DNA: TGTGCCAGCAGCCAAGCGGGAGGGTACAATGAGCAGTTCTTC.

The table lists this clone with a few counts. The chain is built from TRBV4-2 and TRBJ1-6; D ambiguous. Germline V CDR1 and CDR2: LGHNA, YNFKEQ. The CDR3 consists of 15 residues. Trimming shortened V by 1 base and J by 3 bases, and 7 bases separated the two germline ends. The CDR3 loop reads CASSQGENYNSPLHF. In DNA form, the CDR3 reads TGTGCCAGCAGCCAAGGAGAGAACTATAATTCACCCCTCCACTTT.

CDR3 sequence reads: CASSEASGLAGVLTSSQETQYF. The CDR3 DNA reads as TGTGCCAGCAGTGAAGCATCGGGACTAGCGGGAGTGTTAACGAGTTCCCAAGAGACCCAGTACTTC. V usage is TRBV6-1 and J usage is TRBJ2-5; TRBD2 agrees at 14 bases. Losses at the gene ends were 0 bases for V and 1 base for J; bases not matched to a gene: 16. The CDR3 has 22 residues. Per germline, CDR1 MNHNS and CDR2 SASEGT.

The V call is TRBV27, the J call TRBJ2-1, with D unclear. V was trimmed by 6 bases and J by 0 bases, leaving 15 bases between them. This CDR3 is built from 16 residues. Looked up from germline, CDR1 is MNHEY and CDR2 is SMNVEV (reference sequence). For the CDR3, the DNA is TGTGCCAGCAGACTAAACCCCAGTAGCTCCTACAATGAGCAGTTCTTC. Amino acids: CASRLNPSSSYNEQFF.

This chain uses TRBV9 with TRBJ2-2; D gene unclear. V was shortened by 0 bases and J by 2 bases, with 11 bases between the two germline ends. CDR1 is SGDLS, CDR2 YYNGEE, per germline. The CDR3 loop spans 16 amino acids. CDR3 coding DNA: TGTGCCAGCAGCGTAGGAGCTCCCGGTAACACCGGGGAGCTGTTTTTT. Protein sequence: CASSVGAPGNTGELFF.

The chain carries TRBV29-1 and TRBJ2-2; D gene uncertain. Trimming took off 7 bases at V and 0 bases at J, with 9 bases between the two ends. CDR1 and CDR2 (germline): SQVTM, ANQGSEA. This CDR3 spans 13 amino acids. The CDR3 loop is CSGSGANTGELFF. The CDR3 DNA follows: TGCAGCGGGTCAGGAGCGAACACCGGGGAGCTGTTTTTT.

In the case of this clone: One junction end does not reproduce the germline sequence, and a read error may be involved. The chain combines TRBV19 with TRBJ2-2; 7 bases align to TRBD1. CDR3 length equals 16 residues. Germline-derived CDR1 and CDR2 are LNHDA and SQIVND (reference sequence). The CDR3 sequence: CASTLTGAYRTGQLFF. The CDR3 nucleotides read TGTGCCAGTACTTTAACAGGGGCCTACCGGACCGGGCAGCTGTTTTTT.

This clone has more than one count but fewer than ten. The chain has TRBV21-1 and TRBJ2-2; the D segment call TRBD1 is taken from the table without a DNA check. TRBV21-1 is a recognized pseudogene. The CDR3 sequence is 19 residues long. CDR3 protein: CASSKDDRGYRDRTGELFF. DNA of the CDR3: TGTGCCAGCAGCAAAGATGACAGGGGGTATCGAGACCGAACCGGGGAGCTGTTTTTT.

The chain employs TRBV30 and TRBJ2-1; TRBD1 agrees at 8 bases. V lost 0 bases to trimming and J lost 6 bases; unmatched junction nucleotides: 10. The CDR3 consists of 16 residues. Germline assignment: CDR1 GTSNPN and CDR2 SVGIG (reference sequence). The CDR3 DNA sequence: TGTGCCTGGAGTGTACAAGGGACAGGTTTAGTCAATGAGCAGTTCTTC. Residues: CAWSVQGTGLVNEQFF.

The table lists this clone with a few counts. Other nucleotide sequences from this sample produce the same CDR3. This chain connects TRBV28 to TRBJ1-4, with D uncertain. This CDR3 region has 11 residues. In germline, CDR1 is MDHEN, CDR2 SYDVKM. The ends were cut back, 3 bases at V and 8 bases at J, with 4 bases in the middle. In DNA form, the CDR3 reads TGTGCCAGCAGTTTGCGAGAAAAACTGTTTTTT. Residues: CASSLREKLFF.

This rearrangement joins TRBV4-2 to TRBJ2-7, with a possible D match to TRBD2 (6 bases). The CDR3 has 15 residues. Germline-derived CDR1 and CDR2 are LGHNA and YNFKEQ. V gave up 0 bases and J gave up 0 bases, with 9 bases separating them. The CDR3 DNA reads as TGTGCCAGCAGCCAAGAGCTCGGGGGCTCCTACGAGCAGTACTTC. Translation: CASSQELGGSYEQYF.

The J gene is TRBJ2-2, the V gene TRBV6-6; D is unclear. Germline CDR1 is MNHNY and CDR2 is SVGAGI (reference sequence). V lost 1 base and J 7 bases, leaving 13 bases between the germline ends. This CDR3 contains 15 residues. CDR3 DNA: TGTGCCAGCAGTTACTTCGAGGAAGTGAGCGGGGAGCTGTTTTTT. Translated: CASSYFEEVSGELFF.

This chain joins TRBV4-1 and TRBJ2-2, with D perhaps TRBD1 or TRBD2 (7 bases each). V shed 2 bases and J shed 6 bases, with 16 bases lying between them. This CDR3 has 16 residues. CDR1 is MGHRA, CDR2 YSYEKL, per germline. The CDR3: CASSQPRGGAPGELFF. Written as DNA, the CDR3 is TGCGCCAGCAGCCAACCCAGGGGGGGGGCCCCCGGGGAGCTGTTTTTT.

The chain links TRBV19 to TRBJ1-2, with D perhaps TRBD1 (5 bases). Germline CDR1 LNHDA, CDR2 SQIVND (reference sequence). V shed 1 base and J shed 3 bases, with 12 bases lying between them. The CDR3 sequence is 15 residues long. The CDR3 loop reads CASSIVLGEDYGYTF. CDR3 DNA sequence: TGTGCCAGTAGTATAGTTCTGGGGGAAGACTATGGCTACACCTTC.

This chain uses TRBV29-1 with TRBJ2-1, with D unclear. The CDR3 is made up of 13 amino acids. Trimming pared 2 bases from V and 4 bases from J, leaving 9 bases between. Per germline, CDR1 SQVTM and CDR2 ANQGSEA. The CDR3 spells CSVETVHYNEQFF. For the CDR3, the DNA is TGCAGCGTTGAAACAGTCCATTACAATGAGCAGTTCTTC.